This T cell receptor (beta chain) was retrieved from a study of cytomegalovirus exposure and HLA in healthy donors. Study findings and constraints: In a later analysis, TCR beta V- and J-gene trimming showed a link to a missense DCLRE1C variant. Across all donors, roughly uniform sequencing depth was an assumption of the presence/absence analyses. In a later analysis, productive TCRs from donors in an Asian-associated ancestry cluster reportedly carried fewer N-insertions than the cohort mean.

As to this clone: Its antigen is not identified.

V shed 1 base and J shed 5 bases, with 13 bases lying between them. The CDR3 runs 14 residues. In germline, CDR1 is SGHRS, CDR2 YFSETQ. PCR involved 60 Vbeta and 13 Jbeta primers. This table comes from immunoSEQ multiplex PCR, and its TCRdb copy is limited to in-frame clones, with some not included. The sample records about 190,000 clones, approximately 75% being singletons. Sequences were obtained from PBMCs. The TCR comes from a man aged 30-40 years in good health and CMV-seropositive. The chain recombines TRBV5-1 with TRBJ2-7; D is unclear. The CDR3 region has the DNA TGCGCCAGCAGCTTGATTACACAGTTAGACGAGCAGTACTTC. It codes for CASSLITQLDEQYF.